The next 24 T cell receptor beta chains were all read from a single sample in a study of identical twins' blood T cells. TCRdb re-analysed the 5' RACE reads in MiXCR, keeping a single row per CDR3 protein. This table has 400,000 or so distinct CDR3 sequences, roughly 30% appearing once. Sequencing was performed on PBMCs. Source of these receptors: a woman aged 18-55 years in good health.

Many counts were recorded for this clonotype. J is TRBJ1-1 and V is TRBV20-1; D is uncertain. This CDR3 is 13 amino acids long. Germline V gives CDR1 DFQATT, CDR2 SNEGSKA (reference sequence). Trimming pared 6 bases from V and 0 bases from J, leaving 11 bases between. In DNA form, the CDR3 reads TGCAGTGCCATCCTACACATGAACACTGAAGCTTTCTTT. It is translated as CSAILHMNTEAFF.

V gene TRBV20-1 combines with J gene TRBJ2-7; no firm D call. V lost 1 base and J 4 bases, leaving 5 bases between the germline ends. CDR1 DFQATT and CDR2 SNEGSKA come from the germline V gene (reference sequence). The CDR3 totals 11 residues. The CDR3 DNA is TGCAGTGCTAGAGCAATTTACGAGCAGTACTTC. It codes for CSARAIYEQYF.

This clonotype was recorded a few times. Here the CDR3 DNA reads TGTGCCAGCAACCGGGACTCCGAAAAGCAGTATTTT. Translation gives CASNRDSEKQYF. This chain connects TRBV2 to TRBJ2-3; D is perhaps TRBD2 (6 bases). V lost 7 bases, J lost 11 bases, and 16 bases lay in between. This CDR3 has 12 amino acids. Germline V gives CDR1 SNHLY, CDR2 FYNNEI. Full variable domain (remainder filled in from reference TRBV2 and TRBJ2-3): EPEVTQTPSHQVTQMGQEVILRCVPISNHLYFYWYRQILGQKVEFLVSFYNNEISEKSEIFDDQFSVERPDGSNFTLKIRSTKLEDSAMYFCASNRDSEKQYFGPGTRLTVL.

This clonotype has just a few counts. The rearrangement links TRBV6-1 to TRBJ1-2, with D hard to call. In germline, CDR1 is MNHNS, CDR2 SASEGT. This CDR3 is 13 amino acids long. Trimming took off 3 bases at V and 4 bases at J, with 9 bases between the two ends. The CDR3 DNA sequence: TGTGCCAGCAGTGATCCCAGCCCCTATGGCTACACCTTC. Translating gives CASSDPSPYGYTF.

The chain is built from TRBV11-2 and TRBJ1-1; no definite D call. CDR1 and CDR2 (germline): SGHAT, FQNNGV. The CDR3 loop spans 15 amino acids. Trimming shortened V by 0 bases and J by 2 bases, and 10 bases separated the two germline ends. The CDR3 loop reads CASSLEPGSNTEAFF. The CDR3 DNA reads TGTGCCAGCAGCTTAGAGCCGGGAAGTAACACTGAAGCTTTCTTT.

The table lists this clonotype with many counts. This sequence joins TRBV10-3 and TRBJ2-3; D is ambiguous. Germline CDR1 reads ENHRY; CDR2 reads SYGVKD. This CDR3 comprises 14 residues. The germline V and J ends were trimmed by 6 bases and 2 bases, with 12 bases remaining between them. This chain's CDR3 is CAIRTSGATDTQYF. DNA of the CDR3: TGTGCCATCAGAACCTCTGGCGCCACAGATACGCAGTATTTT.

This clonotype was seen more than once but under ten times. The gene calls are TRBV2 and TRBJ2-2; D possibly uses TRBD1 or TRBD2 (5 bases each). There are 16 residues in the CDR3. V dropped 1 base and J dropped 0 bases, with 9 bases sitting between them. Germline V lookup: CDR1 SNHLY, CDR2 FYNNEI. The CDR3 here is CASSEVGTANTGELFF. The CDR3 DNA sequence: TGTGCCAGCAGTGAAGTAGGGACCGCGAACACCGGGGAGCTGTTTTTT.

This chain connects TRBV7-9 to TRBJ1-2; a possible D gene is TRBD1 (5 bases). Between the trimmed V and J ends, which lost 5 bases and 8 bases, there was a span of 12 bases. Germline CDR1 is SEHNR and CDR2 is FQNEAQ (reference sequence). This CDR3 is 12 amino acids long. CDR3 in DNA: TGTGCCAGCAGCATCATCAGGGACGGCTACACCTTC. Encoded protein: CASSIIRDGYTF. Full variable domain (rest looked up from reference TRBV7-9 and TRBJ1-2): DTGVSQNPRHKITKRGQNVTFRCDPISEHNRLYWYRQTLGQGPEFLTYFQNEAQLEKSRLLSDRFSAERPKGSFSTLEIQRTEQGDSAMYLCASSIIRDGYTFGSGTRLTVV.

The chain uses TRBV3-1 and TRBJ2-1, with unresolved D. There are 13 residues in the CDR3. V lost 0 bases to trimming and J lost 8 bases, with 8 bases between them. The germline V gene encodes CDR1 LGHDT and CDR2 YNNKEL (reference sequence). This CDR3 is CASSQDYGHEQFF. In DNA, the CDR3 is TGTGCCAGCAGCCAAGATTACGGGCATGAGCAGTTCTTC.

The genes are TRBV4-1 and TRBJ2-1, with D perhaps being TRBD1 or TRBD2 (5 bases each). The germline V gene has CDR1 MGHRA and CDR2 YSYEKL. This CDR3 spans 15 amino acids. V dropped 8 bases and J dropped 0 bases, with 14 bases sitting between them. In nucleotides, the CDR3 is TGCGCCAGCGGACGCGTCGGGACCTCCTACAATGAGCAGTTCTTC. It yields the protein CASGRVGTSYNEQFF.

This clonotype was detected only a few times. This rearrangement joins TRBV7-9 to TRBJ1-2; no firm D call. The V end was cut by 8 bases, the J end by 8 bases, with 18 bases between. The CDR3 consists of 13 residues. Germline V lookup: CDR1 SEHNR, CDR2 FQNEAQ (reference sequence). The DNA of the CDR3 is TGTGCCAGCTGCTACGTCGGATCTTGGGGCTACACCTTC. This codes for CASCYVGSWGYTF.

V is TRBV12-3 or TRBV12-4 and J is TRBJ2-7; D unclear. Trimming left V 5 bases short and J 6 bases short, with 8 bases between. The CDR3 consists of 11 residues. The chain's CDR3 is CASSIRVEQYF. As DNA, the CDR3 is TGTGCCAGCAGTATACGGGTCGAGCAGTACTTC.

The V gene is TRBV5-1, the J gene TRBJ1-2; 9 positions match TRBD1. The CDR3 totals 14 residues. Trimming at V came to 4 bases and at J to 5 bases, leaving 6 bases not matched to a gene. Germline V gene data show CDR1 as SGHRS and CDR2 as YFSETQ. The CDR3 here is CASSRGTGTYGYTF. CDR3 bases: TGCGCCAGCAGCCGCGGGACAGGGACATATGGCTACACCTTC.

This chain links TRBV11-2 with TRBJ1-5, with 8 bases fitting TRBD1. Trimming cost V 8 bases and J 3 bases; bases outside gene matches: 12. The CDR3 runs 16 residues. From germline, CDR1 is SGHAT and CDR2 FQNNGV. The CDR3 DNA follows: TGTGCCAGCGGCTCCCAGGACAGGGCCACCAATCAGCCCCAGCATTTT. Its protein is CASGSQDRATNQPQHF.

This clonotype has just a few counts. The junction shows a germline mismatch at one end, possibly a read error. The V call is TRBV19, the J call TRBJ1-1; D possibly corresponds to TRBD1 (5 bases). The germline CDR1 and CDR2 sequences are LNHDA and SQIVND (reference sequence). The CDR3 has 12 residues. The DNA of the CDR3 is TGTGCCAGTAGTTGGGGCGCCACTGAGGCTTTCTTT. This codes for CASSWGATEAFF. Looking up the rest from reference TRBV19 and TRBJ1-1 gives the full variable domain: DGGITQSPKYLFRKEGQNVTLSCEQNLNHDAMYWYRQDPGQGLRLIYYSQIVNDFQKGDIAEGYSVSREKKESFPLTVTSAQKNPTAFYLCASSWGATEAFFGQGTRLTVV.

This clonotype has only a few counts. The rearrangement links TRBV20-1 to TRBJ1-2; maybe TRBD1 (5 bases). This CDR3 contains 14 residues. V gave up 0 bases and J gave up 1 base, with 9 bases separating them. Germline V gives CDR1 DFQATT, CDR2 SNEGSKA (reference sequence). The CDR3, as DNA: TGCAGTGCTAGAGACGGGGCGTTTAACTATGGCTACACCTTC. The encoded protein is CSARDGAFNYGYTF.

This clonotype was detected a few times. The genes are TRBV7-9 and TRBJ1-1; D is uncertain. The CDR3 is 13 residues long. CDR1 is SEHNR, CDR2 FQNEAQ, per germline (reference sequence). V shed 3 bases and J shed 4 bases, with 9 bases lying between them. The CDR3 DNA sequence: TGTGCCAGCAGCTTCCAGGCTGGCACTGAAGCTTTCTTT. Translated: CASSFQAGTEAFF.

This clonotype occurred many times. The chain carries TRBV29-1 and TRBJ2-3; D is undetermined. The V gene's germline CDR1 is SQVTM and CDR2 ANQGSEA. The CDR3 runs 11 residues. V was pared by 3 bases and J by 6 bases, with 7 bases between. The DNA for the CDR3 is TGCAGCGTTGACAGTCTGGATACGCAGTATTTT. Translated: CSVDSLDTQYF.

The chain uses TRBV11-2 and TRBJ1-1; no firm D call. The CDR3 contains 16 residues. Between the trimmed V and J ends, which lost 1 base and 4 bases, there was a span of 16 bases. From germline, CDR1 is SGHAT and CDR2 FQNNGV. The CDR3 region is CASSLVFVGNSTEAFF. As DNA, the CDR3 is TGTGCCAGCAGCTTAGTCTTCGTGGGCAATTCCACTGAAGCTTTCTTT.

V usage is TRBV6-6 and J usage is TRBJ2-1; 7 nucleotides align to TRBD1. Germline V gene sequence: CDR1 MNHNY, CDR2 SVGAGI (reference sequence). This CDR3 comprises 14 residues. The V gene end was trimmed by 8 bases and the J gene end by 7 bases; junction bases not matched to a gene: 11. The CDR3 nucleotides read TGTGCCAGCCACCGGGACAGTTCGGGGAATGAGCAGTTCTTC. It encodes CASHRDSSGNEQFF.

The chain joins TRBV7-9 to TRBJ1-6, with D hard to call. V was trimmed by 3 bases and J by 0 bases, leaving 9 bases between them. Germline V gene data show CDR1 as SEHNR and CDR2 as FQNEAQ (reference sequence). The CDR3 runs to 16 residues. CDR3: CASSFTWSSYNSPLHF. In DNA form, the CDR3 reads TGTGCCAGCAGCTTCACTTGGAGCTCCTATAATTCACCCCTCCACTTT.

This clonotype has just a few counts. V usage is TRBV9 and J usage is TRBJ2-2; 8 bases map to TRBD2. V trimming: 7 bases; J trimming: 10 bases; junction bases outside the gene matches: 12. There are 14 residues in the CDR3. The germline CDR1 and CDR2 sequences are SGDLS and YYNGEE. The DNA for the CDR3 is TGTGCCAGCGGCATTCCGGGACTAGGGGCGGAGCTGTTTTTT. Translating gives CASGIPGLGAELFF.

The V and J genes are TRBV20-1 and TRBJ1-1; D is possibly TRBD1 (5 bases). Deletions cut 3 bases from V and 0 bases from J, with 11 bases between. This CDR3 spans 14 amino acids. Per the germline V gene, CDR1 is DFQATT and CDR2 is SNEGSKA (reference sequence). This CDR3 is CSASGGSMNTEAFF. CDR3 bases: TGCAGTGCTAGCGGGGGATCCATGAACACTGAAGCTTTCTTT.

The chain couples TRBV15 to TRBJ1-4; D might be TRBD1 (5 bases). Trimming took 5 bases from V and 4 from J, leaving 8 bases between them. The CDR3 totals 13 residues. Germline V CDR1 and CDR2: LNHNV, YYDKDF (reference sequence). The CDR3 coding sequence is TGTGCCACCAGCCTGGGGGGTAATGAAAAACTGTTTTTT. Translating gives CATSLGGNEKLFF. The whole variable domain, remainder taken from reference TRBV15 and TRBJ1-4, is DAMVIQNPRYQVTQFGKPVTLSCSQTLNHNVMYWYQQKSSQAPKLLFHYYDKDFNNEADTPDNFQSRRPNTSFCFLDIRSPGLGDTAMYLCATSLGGNEKLFFGSGTQLSVL.